These T cell receptor beta chains were read from a single sample in a study of blood T cell repertoires in COVID-19. Measured with immunoSEQ multiplex PCR; TCRdb has only the in-frame clones, and not every one. Of about 280,000 clones listed, around 89% were seen once; the top ten hold 4.1%. The sample taken for sequencing was PBMCs or T cells enriched from blood (not recorded which). The receptor source for this set is a woman in her thirties with acute COVID-19. Each CDR3 is given with its conserved first and last residue. The order of the fields is CDR3 length, V gene, J gene, CDR3 protein.

12	TRBV19	TRBJ1-4	CASSIQGAKLFF
16	TRBV14	TRBJ1-5	CASSPKTGVSNQPQHF
15	TRBV3-1/TRBV3-2	TRBJ1-2	CASSQGSWRNYGYTF
15	TRBV28	TRBJ1-5	CASSFSGSGNQPQHF
16	TRBV10-3	TRBJ1-5	CAISDSVGDRNQPQHF
13	TRBV3-1/TRBV3-2	TRBJ1-4	CASSPQGLEKLFF
12	TRBV6-5	TRBJ2-5	CAGAAISETQYF
15	TRBV6-2/TRBV6-3	TRBJ1-1	CASSLNRGLGTEAFF
19	TRBV28	TRBJ2-6	CASSFIPGTVTSGANVLTF
14	TRBV7-4	TRBJ2-7	CASSLIGEAYEQYF
15	TRBV27	TRBJ2-3	CASSLGLAEPDTQYF
17	TRBV18	TRBJ2-6	CASSPRQDDTGANVLTF
16	TRBV5-1	TRBJ2-2	CASSLLVAGVDGELFF
14	TRBV5-1	TRBJ2-7	CASSVGQGAYEQYF
15	TRBV27	TRBJ2-4	CASSDRLGAKNIQYF
15	TRBV25-1	TRBJ2-7	CASSAGQGEGGEQYF